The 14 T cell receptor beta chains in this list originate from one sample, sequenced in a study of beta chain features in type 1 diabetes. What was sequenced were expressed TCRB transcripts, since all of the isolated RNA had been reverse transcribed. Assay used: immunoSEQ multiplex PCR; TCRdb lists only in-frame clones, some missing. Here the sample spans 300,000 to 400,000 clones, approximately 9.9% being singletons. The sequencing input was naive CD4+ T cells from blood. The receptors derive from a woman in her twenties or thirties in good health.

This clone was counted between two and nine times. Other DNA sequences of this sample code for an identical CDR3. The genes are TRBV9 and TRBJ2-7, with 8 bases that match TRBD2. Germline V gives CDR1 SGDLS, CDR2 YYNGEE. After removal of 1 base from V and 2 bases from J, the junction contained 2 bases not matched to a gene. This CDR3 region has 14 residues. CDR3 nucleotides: TGTGCCAGCAGCGTATTAGCGGGACCCTACGAGCAGTACTTC. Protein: CASSVLAGPYEQYF.

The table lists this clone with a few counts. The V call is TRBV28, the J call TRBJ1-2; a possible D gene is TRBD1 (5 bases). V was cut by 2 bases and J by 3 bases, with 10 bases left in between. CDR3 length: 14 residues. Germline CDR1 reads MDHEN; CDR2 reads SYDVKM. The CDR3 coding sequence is TGTGCCAGCAGTTTAGGTCCGGGGGACTATGGCTACACCTTC. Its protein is CASSLGPGDYGYTF.

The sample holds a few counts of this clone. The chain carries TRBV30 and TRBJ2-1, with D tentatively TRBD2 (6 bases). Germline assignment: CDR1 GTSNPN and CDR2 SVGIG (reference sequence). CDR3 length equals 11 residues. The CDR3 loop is CAGSGYNEQFF. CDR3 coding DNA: TGTGCTGGGAGCGGGTACAATGAGCAGTTCTTC.

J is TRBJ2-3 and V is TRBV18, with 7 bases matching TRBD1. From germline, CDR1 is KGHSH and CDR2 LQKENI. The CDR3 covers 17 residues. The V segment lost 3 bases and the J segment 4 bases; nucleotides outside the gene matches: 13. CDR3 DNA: TGTGCCAGCTCACCGACCGGGACAGCAGGGGGATCAGATACGCAGTATTTT. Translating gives CASSPTGTAGGSDTQYF.

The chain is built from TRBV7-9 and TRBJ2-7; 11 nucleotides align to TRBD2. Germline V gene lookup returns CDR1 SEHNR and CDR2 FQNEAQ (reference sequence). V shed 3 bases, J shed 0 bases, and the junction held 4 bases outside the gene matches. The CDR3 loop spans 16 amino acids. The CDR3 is CASSFPTSGSSYEQYF. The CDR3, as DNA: TGTGCCAGCAGCTTTCCCACTAGCGGGAGCTCCTACGAGCAGTACTTC.

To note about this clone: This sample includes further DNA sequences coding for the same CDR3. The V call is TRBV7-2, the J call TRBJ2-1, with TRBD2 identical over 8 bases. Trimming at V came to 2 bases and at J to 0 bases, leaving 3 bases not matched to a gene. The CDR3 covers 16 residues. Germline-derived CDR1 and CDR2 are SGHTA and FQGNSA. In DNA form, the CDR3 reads TGTGCCAGCAGCTTAAAGCTAGCGGGCTCCTACAATGAGCAGTTCTTC. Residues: CASSLKLAGSYNEQFF.

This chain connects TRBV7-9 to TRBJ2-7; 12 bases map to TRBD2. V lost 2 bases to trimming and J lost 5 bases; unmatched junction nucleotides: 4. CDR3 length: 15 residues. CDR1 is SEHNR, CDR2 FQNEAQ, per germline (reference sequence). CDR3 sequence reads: CASSLPWTSGNEQYF. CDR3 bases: TGTGCCAGCAGCTTACCTTGGACTAGCGGGAACGAGCAGTACTTC.

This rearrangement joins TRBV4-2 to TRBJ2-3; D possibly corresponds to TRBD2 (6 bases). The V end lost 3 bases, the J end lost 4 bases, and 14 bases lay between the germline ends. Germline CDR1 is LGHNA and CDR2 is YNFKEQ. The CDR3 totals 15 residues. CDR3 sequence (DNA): TGTGCCAGCAGCCACCCCTCCTCGGGGGCAGATACGCAGTATTTT. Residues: CASSHPSSGADTQYF.

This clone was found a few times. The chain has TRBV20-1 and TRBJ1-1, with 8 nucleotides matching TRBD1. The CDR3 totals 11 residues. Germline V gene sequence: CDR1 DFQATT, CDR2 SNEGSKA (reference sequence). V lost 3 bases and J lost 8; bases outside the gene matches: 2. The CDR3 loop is CSASRDREAFF. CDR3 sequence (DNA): TGCAGTGCTAGCCGGGACAGGGAAGCTTTCTTT.

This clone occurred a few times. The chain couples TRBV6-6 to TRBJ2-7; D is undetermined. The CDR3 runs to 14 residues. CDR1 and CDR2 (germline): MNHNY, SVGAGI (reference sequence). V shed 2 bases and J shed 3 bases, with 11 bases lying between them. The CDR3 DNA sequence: TGTGCCAGCAGTTACCTCGGAGTTAACTACGAGCAGTACTTC. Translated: CASSYLGVNYEQYF.

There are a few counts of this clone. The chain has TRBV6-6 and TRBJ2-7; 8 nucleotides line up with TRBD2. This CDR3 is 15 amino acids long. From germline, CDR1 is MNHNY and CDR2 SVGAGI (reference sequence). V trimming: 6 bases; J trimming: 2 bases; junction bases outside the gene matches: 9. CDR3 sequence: CASRLTSGGPYEQYF. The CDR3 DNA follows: TGTGCCAGCAGGCTTACTAGCGGAGGACCCTACGAGCAGTACTTC.

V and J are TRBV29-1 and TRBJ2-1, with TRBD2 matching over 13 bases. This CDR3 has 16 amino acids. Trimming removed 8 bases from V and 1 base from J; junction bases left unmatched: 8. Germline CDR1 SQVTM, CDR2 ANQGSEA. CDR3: CSSGLAGRGSYNEQFF. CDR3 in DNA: TGCAGCTCGGGACTAGCGGGAAGGGGGTCCTACAATGAGCAGTTCTTC.

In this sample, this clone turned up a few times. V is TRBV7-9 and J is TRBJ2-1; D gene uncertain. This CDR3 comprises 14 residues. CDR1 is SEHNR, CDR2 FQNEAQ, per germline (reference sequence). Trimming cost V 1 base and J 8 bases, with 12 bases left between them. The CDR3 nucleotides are TGTGCCAGCAGCTTAGGTTCTATTGTCGATGAGCAGTTCTTC. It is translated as CASSLGSIVDEQFF.

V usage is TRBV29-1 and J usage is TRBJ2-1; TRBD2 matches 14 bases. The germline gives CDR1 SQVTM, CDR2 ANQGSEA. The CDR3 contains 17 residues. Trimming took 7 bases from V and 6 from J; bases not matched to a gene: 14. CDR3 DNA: TGCAGCGGATTACGACCGGGACTAGCGGGGGTACCCAATGAGCAGTTCTTC. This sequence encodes CSGLRPGLAGVPNEQFF.